This is a list of T cell receptor beta chains from one sample in a study of shared clonotypes between healthy human individuals. Sequenced by immunoSEQ multiplex PCR; TCRdb stores in-frame clones only, minus some. The sample has about 560,000 clones; around three quarters are singletons. Sample: PBMCs. These TCRs come from a woman between 35 and 50 years old in good health. Some clones in this sample may be carry-over from other donors' samples. Both conserved end residues are part of each CDR3. The order of the fields is J gene, V gene, clone size, D gene, CDR3 length, CDR3 DNA, CDR3 protein. D genes are given only for firm matches. A row's size may be missing; if present it is once, few, many or a size class.

J gene: TRBJ2-7; V gene: TRBV9; clone size: once; D gene: TRBD2; CDR3 length: 15; CDR3 DNA: TGTGCCAGCAGCGTAGTGCCTAGCGGGAGGGATCAGCAGTACTTC; CDR3 protein: CASSVVPSGRDQQYF
J gene: TRBJ2-3; V gene: TRBV18; clone size: .; D gene: TRBD1; CDR3 length: 15; CDR3 DNA: TGTGCCAGCTCAGCCGGACAGGGCGGCACAGATACGCAGTATTTT; CDR3 protein: CASSAGQGGTDTQYF
J gene: TRBJ1-4; V gene: TRBV28; clone size: .; D gene: .; CDR3 length: 15; CDR3 DNA: TGTGCCAGCAGTTTGGGGGGGACAACTAATGAAAAACTGTTTTTT; CDR3 protein: CASSLGGTTNEKLFF
J gene: TRBJ2-7; V gene: TRBV18; clone size: .; D gene: .; CDR3 length: 15; CDR3 DNA: TGTGCCAGCTCACCCAGAGACACGATAAACTACGAGCAGTACTTC; CDR3 protein: CASSPRDTINYEQYF
J gene: TRBJ2-3; V gene: TRBV29-1; clone size: .; D gene: TRBD2; CDR3 length: 14; CDR3 DNA: TGCAGCGCCCCCTTTGGCGGGAGCTCGGATACGCAGTATTTT; CDR3 protein: CSAPFGGSSDTQYF
J gene: TRBJ1-2; V gene: TRBV5-4; clone size: .; D gene: .; CDR3 length: 14; CDR3 DNA: TGTGCCAGCAGCCTTTACAGGGACAACTATGGCTACACCTTC; CDR3 protein: CASSLYRDNYGYTF
J gene: TRBJ2-7; V gene: TRBV7-8; clone size: .; D gene: .; CDR3 length: 14; CDR3 DNA: TGTGCCAGCAGCTCGCGGACAGTTGCCTACGAGCAGTACTTC; CDR3 protein: CASSSRTVAYEQYF
J gene: TRBJ2-6; V gene: TRBV6-7; clone size: .; D gene: TRBD1; CDR3 length: 17; CDR3 DNA: TGTGCCAGCAGTTACTGGGACAGAGCTACTGGGGCCAACGTCCTGACTTTC; CDR3 protein: CASSYWDRATGANVLTF
J gene: TRBJ1-4; V gene: TRBV10-3; clone size: .; D gene: .; CDR3 length: 16; CDR3 DNA: TGTGCCATCAGTGAGTCGGTCACAGCAACTAATGAAAAACTGTTTTTT; CDR3 protein: CAISESVTATNEKLFF
J gene: TRBJ2-7; V gene: TRBV28; clone size: .; D gene: .; CDR3 length: 15; CDR3 DNA: TGTGCCAGCAGTTCAACTAGCAATGGACGATACGAGCAGTACTTC; CDR3 protein: CASSSTSNGRYEQYF
J gene: TRBJ2-3; V gene: TRBV30; clone size: .; D gene: .; CDR3 length: 12; CDR3 DNA: TGTGCTTGGAAAACCCCCTCTTTCGCGCAGTATTTT; CDR3 protein: CAWKTPSFAQYF
J gene: TRBJ2-7; V gene: TRBV28; clone size: once; D gene: .; CDR3 length: 15; CDR3 DNA: TGTGCCAGCAGTTTATGGGGAAGGGCTGGGGGCGAGCAGTACTTC; CDR3 protein: CASSLWGRAGGEQYF
J gene: TRBJ2-7; V gene: TRBV5-6; clone size: .; D gene: .; CDR3 length: 14; CDR3 DNA: TGTGCCAGCAGCTCCGCCAGTGGTCCCTACGAGCAGTACTTC; CDR3 protein: CASSSASGPYEQYF
J gene: TRBJ1-1; V gene: TRBV7-8; clone size: .; D gene: TRBD1; CDR3 length: 13; CDR3 DNA: TGTGCCAGCAGCTTCACAGGGGGCACTGAAGCTTTCTTT; CDR3 protein: CASSFTGGTEAFF
J gene: TRBJ2-3; V gene: TRBV10-3; clone size: .; D gene: TRBD2; CDR3 length: 14; CDR3 DNA: TGTGCCGCGGGGGGAACGGGAGTCACAGATACGCAGTATTTT; CDR3 protein: CAAGGTGVTDTQYF
J gene: TRBJ1-2; V gene: TRBV7-3; clone size: .; D gene: .; CDR3 length: 14; CDR3 DNA: TGTGCCAGCAGCTTAGGACGGCGGATGTATGGCTACACCTTC; CDR3 protein: CASSLGRRMYGYTF
J gene: TRBJ2-2; V gene: TRBV7-2; clone size: .; D gene: .; CDR3 length: 14; CDR3 DNA: TGTGCCAGCAGCCCCCTGATTAACACCGGGGAGCTGTTTTTT; CDR3 protein: CASSPLINTGELFF
J gene: TRBJ2-5; V gene: TRBV6-6; clone size: .; D gene: TRBD1; CDR3 length: 15; CDR3 DNA: TGTGCCAGCAGTTCCCCGGGACAGGGGAGGGAGACCCAGTACTTC; CDR3 protein: CASSSPGQGRETQYF
J gene: TRBJ2-3; V gene: TRBV19; clone size: .; D gene: .; CDR3 length: 14; CDR3 DNA: TGTGCCAGTAGCGGGCGAATTCTAACAGATACGCAGTATTTT; CDR3 protein: CASSGRILTDTQYF
J gene: TRBJ1-2; V gene: TRBV6-6; clone size: .; D gene: .; CDR3 length: 13; CDR3 DNA: TGTGCCAGCAGTCCTACCGAATACTATGGCTACACCTTC; CDR3 protein: CASSPTEYYGYTF
J gene: TRBJ2-1; V gene: TRBV19; clone size: few; D gene: .; CDR3 length: 16; CDR3 DNA: TGTGCCAGTAGTATTAGGGGGGCAGCCTCGAGGAATGAGCAGTTCTTC; CDR3 protein: CASSIRGAASRNEQFF
J gene: TRBJ1-2; V gene: TRBV9; clone size: .; D gene: TRBD1; CDR3 length: 16; CDR3 DNA: TGTGCCAGCAGCGTAGGCATTCCGGGACAGGGACGTGGCTACACCTTC; CDR3 protein: CASSVGIPGQGRGYTF
J gene: TRBJ2-5; V gene: TRBV7-8; clone size: .; D gene: .; CDR3 length: 11; CDR3 DNA: TGTGCCAGCAGCTTCTTGGAGACCCAGTACTTC; CDR3 protein: CASSFLETQYF
J gene: TRBJ2-7; V gene: TRBV10-2; clone size: few; D gene: .; CDR3 length: 14; CDR3 DNA: TGCGCCAGCAGACCGAGGGGGAGCTCCTACGAGCAGTACTTC; CDR3 protein: CASRPRGSSYEQYF
J gene: TRBJ2-7; V gene: TRBV11-2; clone size: .; D gene: TRBD1; CDR3 length: 14; CDR3 DNA: TGTGCCAGCAGCTTCGACAGGGTCACAGCCGAGCAGTACTTC; CDR3 protein: CASSFDRVTAEQYF
J gene: TRBJ2-1; V gene: TRBV11-2; clone size: .; D gene: .; CDR3 length: 13; CDR3 DNA: TGTGCCAGCAGCTTAGATTGGGCGAATGAGCAGTTCTTC; CDR3 protein: CASSLDWANEQFF
J gene: TRBJ2-2; V gene: TRBV18; clone size: .; D gene: .; CDR3 length: 15; CDR3 DNA: TGTGCCAGCTCACCACCAGGGCATGGCACCGGGGAGCTGTTTTTT; CDR3 protein: CASSPPGHGTGELFF
J gene: TRBJ2-7; V gene: TRBV28; clone size: .; D gene: TRBD2; CDR3 length: 15; CDR3 DNA: TGTGCCAGCAGTTTATGGTCGAGCGGGAGGAACGAGCAGTACTTC; CDR3 protein: CASSLWSSGRNEQYF
J gene: TRBJ1-2; V gene: TRBV2; clone size: .; D gene: .; CDR3 length: 13; CDR3 DNA: TGTGCCAGCAGTTTCCGGCCAAAGGATGGCTACACCTTC; CDR3 protein: CASSFRPKDGYTF
J gene: TRBJ1-4; V gene: TRBV10-3; clone size: few; D gene: .; CDR3 length: 15; CDR3 DNA: TGTGCCATCAGTGAGTCTGGCAGACTGAATGAAAAACTGTTTTTT; CDR3 protein: CAISESGRLNEKLFF
J gene: TRBJ2-1; V gene: TRBV18; clone size: .; D gene: TRBD2; CDR3 length: 15; CDR3 DNA: TGTGCCAGCTCACCAAGGACTAGCGGGAGGAATGAGCAGTTCTTC; CDR3 protein: CASSPRTSGRNEQFF
J gene: TRBJ2-1; V gene: TRBV9; clone size: .; D gene: .; CDR3 length: 16; CDR3 DNA: TGTGCCAGCAGCGTAGGTTCCGGGAGAGGGCACAATGAGCAGTTCTTC; CDR3 protein: CASSVGSGRGHNEQFF
J gene: TRBJ2-2; V gene: TRBV10-3; clone size: .; D gene: TRBD1; CDR3 length: 14; CDR3 DNA: TGTGCCACCCGGACAGGGGGGAACACCGGGGAGCTGTTTTTT; CDR3 protein: CATRTGGNTGELFF
J gene: TRBJ1-1; V gene: TRBV15; clone size: .; D gene: .; CDR3 length: 15; CDR3 DNA: TGTGCCACCAGCAGACCCACAGGGAGGACCACTGAAGCTTTCTTT; CDR3 protein: CATSRPTGRTTEAFF
J gene: TRBJ2-3; V gene: TRBV7-3; clone size: .; D gene: .; CDR3 length: 14; CDR3 DNA: TGTGCCAGCAGCTTATTAGGACGCACAGATACGCAGTATTTT; CDR3 protein: CASSLLGRTDTQYF
J gene: TRBJ2-3; V gene: TRBV29-1; clone size: .; D gene: TRBD2; CDR3 length: 13; CDR3 DNA: TGCAGCGTTAGACTAGCGGCCACAGATACGCAGTATTTT; CDR3 protein: CSVRLAATDTQYF
J gene: TRBJ2-1; V gene: TRBV5-8; clone size: .; D gene: .; CDR3 length: 15; CDR3 DNA: TGTGCCAGCAGCTTGGAAGGGCAGGTGGACAATGAGCAGTTCTTC; CDR3 protein: CASSLEGQVDNEQFF
J gene: TRBJ2-5; V gene: TRBV6-6; clone size: .; D gene: .; CDR3 length: 14; CDR3 DNA: TGTGCCAGCAGTTACGCTGGAACTCAAGAGACCCAGTACTTC; CDR3 protein: CASSYAGTQETQYF
J gene: TRBJ1-4; V gene: TRBV11-2; clone size: .; D gene: TRBD1; CDR3 length: 16; CDR3 DNA: TGTGCCAGCAGCTCCCAAAGGGCAGGGGGCTGGGAAAAACTGTTTTTT; CDR3 protein: CASSSQRAGGWEKLFF
J gene: TRBJ1-2; V gene: TRBV6-6; clone size: .; D gene: .; CDR3 length: 13; CDR3 DNA: TGTGCCAGCACATCCACAAATAGGAATGGCTACACCTTC; CDR3 protein: CASTSTNRNGYTF
J gene: TRBJ2-1; V gene: TRBV21-1; clone size: .; D gene: .; CDR3 length: 13; CDR3 DNA: TGTGCCAGCAGCAAAGGGCCCAACAATGAGCAGTTCTTC; CDR3 protein: CASSKGPNNEQFF
J gene: TRBJ2-5; V gene: TRBV5-1; clone size: .; D gene: .; CDR3 length: 11; CDR3 DNA: TGCGCCAGCAGGTACCAAGAGACCCAGTACTTC; CDR3 protein: CASRYQETQYF
J gene: TRBJ2-5; V gene: TRBV7-2; clone size: .; D gene: TRBD1; CDR3 length: 14; CDR3 DNA: TGTGCCAGCAGCTCTCCCCCCAGGGGGGAGACCCAGTACTTC; CDR3 protein: CASSSPPRGETQYF
J gene: TRBJ2-2; V gene: TRBV7-9; clone size: .; D gene: TRBD2; CDR3 length: 16; CDR3 DNA: TGTGCCAGCAGCTCCCTAAGCGGGAGTGTCACCGGGGAGCTGTTTTTT; CDR3 protein: CASSSLSGSVTGELFF
J gene: TRBJ2-1; V gene: TRBV5-6; clone size: once; D gene: .; CDR3 length: 15; CDR3 DNA: TGTGCCAGCAGCCGTCCGGGGCAGGGGTGGGGTGAGCAGTTCTTC; CDR3 protein: CASSRPGQGWGEQFF
J gene: TRBJ2-7; V gene: TRBV2; clone size: .; D gene: TRBD2; CDR3 length: 15; CDR3 DNA: TGTGCCAGCAGTTCCGGGGGGATGGGTTCTACGAATCAGTACTTC; CDR3 protein: CASSSGGMGSTNQYF
J gene: TRBJ1-2; V gene: TRBV9; clone size: .; D gene: .; CDR3 length: 12; CDR3 DNA: TGTGCCAGCAGCCAAGGGAACTATGGCTACACCTTC; CDR3 protein: CASSQGNYGYTF
J gene: TRBJ2-1; V gene: TRBV14; clone size: .; D gene: .; CDR3 length: 15; CDR3 DNA: TGTGCCAGCAGTCGCCGGGGAGCTTCCTACAATGAGCAGTTCTTC; CDR3 protein: CASSRRGASYNEQFF